Each of the 14 T cell receptor beta chains below was sequenced from the same sample in a study of CD8 T cells in ankylosing spondylitis. TCRdb itself ran the 5' RACE reads through MiXCR, one entry per CDR3 protein. The sample yields roughly 230,000 distinct CDR3 sequences, approximately 8.4% seen once. The specimen sequenced was blood, either unsorted or a sorted T cell fraction (not recorded which). These receptors all come from a female donor with ankylosing spondylitis or in good health (not recorded which).

This clonotype has a count of ten or more. The chain is built from TRBV7-3 and TRBJ2-7; 11 bases are a match to TRBD1. The CDR3 has 15 residues. CDR1 and CDR2 from the germline V gene are SGHTA and FQGTGA. The junction had 12 bases not matched to a gene; V was cut back by 5 bases and J by 9 bases. This CDR3 is CASSPSGTGGKGQYF. The CDR3 bases are TGTGCCAGCAGCCCTAGCGGGACAGGGGGTAAAGGGCAGTACTTC.

This clonotype was counted at least ten times. The J gene is TRBJ2-7, the V gene TRBV27; D is perhaps TRBD1 or TRBD2 (5 bases each). Trimming stripped 6 bases from V and 0 bases from J, with 18 bases between. The CDR3 has 16 amino acids. CDR1 MNHEY and CDR2 SMNVEV come from the germline V gene (reference sequence). CDR3 amino acids: CASRRDRWGDSYEQYF. The CDR3 DNA reads as TGTGCCAGCAGACGGGACCGTTGGGGAGACTCCTACGAGCAGTACTTC.

Many counts were recorded for this clonotype. The chain is built from TRBV5-1 and TRBJ2-1; 7 positions match TRBD2. V shed 7 bases, J shed 13 bases, and the junction held 14 bases outside the gene matches. The CDR3 loop spans 13 amino acids. The germline gives CDR1 SGHRS, CDR2 YFSETQ. The CDR3 region has the DNA TGCGCCAGCTCTGAGCGGGAAGACTTGAAACAGTTCTTC. It encodes CASSEREDLKQFF.

This clonotype was counted ten times or more. V is TRBV18 and J is TRBJ2-1; no definite D call. The CDR3 length is 11 residues. Germline V CDR1 and CDR2: KGHSH, LQKENI. V was pared by 5 bases and J by 8 bases, with 7 bases between. DNA of the CDR3: TGTGCCAGCTCAAGTTTGGATGAGCAGTTCTTC. Protein product: CASSSLDEQFF.

This clonotype was detected a few times. The chain employs TRBV24-1 and TRBJ2-1, with 16 nucleotides matching TRBD2. The CDR3 is made up of 12 amino acids. J gave up 12 bases and V 10 bases, and 2 bases lay outside the gene matches. Germline V gives CDR1 KGHDR, CDR2 SFDVKD. CDR3 DNA sequence: TGTGCCACGGGACTAGCGGGAGGGTGGCAGTTCTTC. Its protein product is CATGLAGGWQFF.

This clonotype was observed many times. The J gene is TRBJ1-1, the V gene TRBV29-1; 8 nucleotides align to TRBD1. The CDR3 has 14 amino acids. Germline V gives CDR1 SQVTM, CDR2 ANQGSEA. The V segment lost 7 bases and the J segment 5 bases; nucleotides outside the gene matches: 12. CDR3 nucleotide sequence: TGCAGCGGGCTGACAGGGGAGGGATGGACTGAAGCTTTCTTT. Translation: CSGLTGEGWTEAFF.

The chain employs TRBV20-1 and TRBJ2-3; 14 positions match TRBD2. The germline CDR1 and CDR2 sequences are DFQATT and SNEGSKA (reference sequence). The length of the CDR3 is 17 residues. V was clipped by 4 bases and J by 3 bases; unmatched bases: 9. For the CDR3, the DNA is TGCAGTGCTACGAGCCCCGGGACTAGCGGGGGTACAGATACGCAGTATTTT. Its translation: CSATSPGTSGGTDTQYF.

This clonotype came up many times. This chain connects TRBV5-1 to TRBJ1-5; D call uncertain. The CDR3 runs to 15 residues. V was cut by 4 bases and J by 0 bases, with 11 bases left in between. Germline V lookup: CDR1 SGHRS, CDR2 YFSETQ. In nucleotides, the CDR3 is TGCGCCAGCAGCCCCTATGCAGATAGCAATCAGCCCCAGCATTTT. Translation gives CASSPYADSNQPQHF.

This clonotype was recorded many times. The chain has TRBV4-2 and TRBJ2-7, with TRBD2 identical over 10 bases. The CDR3 has 20 residues. Germline V gives CDR1 LGHNA, CDR2 YNFKEQ. V shed 4 bases, J shed 3 bases, and the junction held 21 bases outside the gene matches. In DNA form, the CDR3 reads TGTGCCAGCAGCCTTTATAGCGGGAGGTCTGGGGTGGCGGAGTACTACGAGCAGTACTTC. Its translation is CASSLYSGRSGVAEYYEQYF.

The sample holds many counts of this clonotype. The rearrangement uses TRBV2 and TRBJ2-1; the match to TRBD2 covers 10 bases. Germline V gene data show CDR1 as SNHLY and CDR2 as FYNNEI. The CDR3 runs 16 residues. V dropped 3 bases and J dropped 2; count of bases not matched to a gene: 4. This CDR3 is CASSDRLAGAYNEQFF. CDR3 in DNA: TGTGCCAGCAGTGACCGACTAGCGGGCGCCTACAATGAGCAGTTCTTC.

This clonotype has a count of ten or more. The chain uses TRBV20-1 and TRBJ2-7; 7 bases line up with TRBD2. The CDR3 covers 12 residues. V lost 6 bases and J lost 5; bases outside the gene matches: 7. Germline V lookup: CDR1 DFQATT, CDR2 SNEGSKA (reference sequence). Here the CDR3 DNA reads TGCAGTGCCAGCAGGGACTACGACGAGCAGTACTTC. Protein sequence: CSASRDYDEQYF.

In its sample, this clonotype was seen many times. The V call is TRBV5-1, the J call TRBJ2-1; 7 nucleotides match TRBD2. CDR1 SGHRS and CDR2 YFSETQ come from the germline V gene. J lost 6 bases, V lost 0 bases, and 6 bases had no gene match. The CDR3 is 15 residues long. CDR3 residues: CASSLVTGGTNEQFF. The CDR3 region has the DNA TGCGCCAGCAGCTTGGTAACGGGAGGAACCAATGAGCAGTTCTTC.

V is TRBV11-1 and J is TRBJ2-3; D might be TRBD1 or TRBD2, each matching 5 bases. The germline gives CDR1 SGHAT, CDR2 FQDESV (reference sequence). V lost 4 bases and J lost 3, with 23 bases in between. The CDR3 extends over 18 amino acids. The CDR3 DNA sequence: TGTGCCAGCAGCTCCCCCGTCGGGGCAGGGAAGGGGACAGATACGCAGTATTTT. Protein: CASSSPVGAGKGTDTQYF.

At least ten counts were recorded for this clonotype. One end of the junction fails to match germline, which may point to a read error. The V call is TRBV30, the J call TRBJ2-1, with D perhaps matching TRBD1 (6 bases). This CDR3 region has 14 residues. CDR1 is GTSNPN, CDR2 SVGIG, per germline (reference sequence). The CDR3 coding sequence is TGTGCCTGGAGTCCCCCCACGGGGTCGGCCTACAGGGTCTTC. Encoded protein: CAWSPPTGSAYRVF.